What follows describes a single TCR beta chain. Its specificity is unknown. The sample comes from a study of cytomegalovirus exposure and HLA in healthy donors. Whole-study results and caveats: Previously analyzed data showed that most TCR beta V segments were productive at a frequency of about 87% or about 30%. The authors later found most CMV-associated TCR beta chains appeared HLA-restricted. Most sequenced TCRs were rare (though some public TCRs occurred in many donors).

The PCR had 60 Vbeta and 13 Jbeta primers. Clones were sequenced by immunoSEQ multiplex PCR, and TCRdb holds only the in-frame ones, with some missing. The profile shows about 130,000 clones, roughly 79% of them singletons. Sequenced input: PBMCs. This clonotype originated in a woman younger than 30 in good health and CMV-seronegative.

The CDR3 loop reads CASSPRLAGYTGELFF. The CDR3 DNA reads as TGTGCCAGCTCACCCCGACTAGCGGGGTACACCGGGGAGCTGTTTTTT. The chain couples TRBV18 to TRBJ2-2; 11 bases fit TRBD2. CDR1 KGHSH and CDR2 LQKENI come from the germline V gene. The CDR3 is 16 amino acids. After removal of 3 bases from V and 3 bases from J, the junction contained 3 bases not matched to a gene.